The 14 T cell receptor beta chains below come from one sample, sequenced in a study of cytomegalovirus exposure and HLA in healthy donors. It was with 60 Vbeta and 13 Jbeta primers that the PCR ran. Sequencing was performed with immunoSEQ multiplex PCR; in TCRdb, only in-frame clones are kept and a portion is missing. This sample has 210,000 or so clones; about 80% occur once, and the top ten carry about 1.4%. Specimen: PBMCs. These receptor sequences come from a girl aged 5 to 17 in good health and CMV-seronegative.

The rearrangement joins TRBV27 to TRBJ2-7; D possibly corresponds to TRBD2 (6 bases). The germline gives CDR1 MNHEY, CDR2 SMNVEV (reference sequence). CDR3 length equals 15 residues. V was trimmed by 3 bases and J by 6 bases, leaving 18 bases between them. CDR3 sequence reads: CASSFIKEGMAEQYF. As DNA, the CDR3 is TGTGCCAGCAGTTTTATTAAGGAGGGTATGGCCGAGCAGTACTTC.

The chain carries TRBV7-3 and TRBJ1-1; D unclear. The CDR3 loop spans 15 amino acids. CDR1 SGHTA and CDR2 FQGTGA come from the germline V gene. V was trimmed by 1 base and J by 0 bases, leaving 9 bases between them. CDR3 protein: CASSLNVGLNTEAFF. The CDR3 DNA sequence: TGTGCCAGCAGCTTAAATGTTGGCTTGAACACTGAAGCTTTCTTT. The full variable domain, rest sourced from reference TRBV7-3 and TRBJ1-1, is GAGVSQTPSNKVTEKGKYVELRCDPISGHTALYWYRQSLGQGPEFLIYFQGTGAADDSGLPNDRFFAVRPEGSVSTLKIQRTERGDSAVYLCASSLNVGLNTEAFFGQGTRLTVV.

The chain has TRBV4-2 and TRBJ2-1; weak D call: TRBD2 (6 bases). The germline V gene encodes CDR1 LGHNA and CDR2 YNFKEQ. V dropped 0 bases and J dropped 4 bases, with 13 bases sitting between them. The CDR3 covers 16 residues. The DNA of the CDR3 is TGTGCCAGCAGCCAAGATGTTAGCGGAGCGTACAATGAGCAGTTCTTC. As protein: CASSQDVSGAYNEQFF.

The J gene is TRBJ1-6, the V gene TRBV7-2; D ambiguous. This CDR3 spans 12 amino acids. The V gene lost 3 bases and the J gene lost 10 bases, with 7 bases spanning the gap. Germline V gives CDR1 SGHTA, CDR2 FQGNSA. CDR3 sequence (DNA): TGTGCCAGCAGCTTGCAGTCGTCACCCCTCCACTTT. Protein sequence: CASSLQSSPLHF.

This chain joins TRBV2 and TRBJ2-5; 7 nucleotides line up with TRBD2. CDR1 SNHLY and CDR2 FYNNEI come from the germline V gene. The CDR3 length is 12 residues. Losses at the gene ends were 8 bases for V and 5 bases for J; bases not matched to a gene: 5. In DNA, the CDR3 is TGTGCCAGCCGCAGGGAGGGGGAGACCCAGTACTTC. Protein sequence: CASRREGETQYF.

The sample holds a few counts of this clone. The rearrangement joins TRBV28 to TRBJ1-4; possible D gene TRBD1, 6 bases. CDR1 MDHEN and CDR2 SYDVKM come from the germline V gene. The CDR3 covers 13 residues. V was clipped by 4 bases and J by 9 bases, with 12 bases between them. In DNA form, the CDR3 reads TGTGCCAGCAGTTCCGAGACAGGTCAAAAACTGTTTTTT. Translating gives CASSSETGQKLFF.

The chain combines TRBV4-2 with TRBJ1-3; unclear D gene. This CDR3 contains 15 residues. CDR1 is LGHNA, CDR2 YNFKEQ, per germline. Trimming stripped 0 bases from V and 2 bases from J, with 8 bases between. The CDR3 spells CASSQDVAAGNTIYF. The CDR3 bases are TGTGCCAGCAGCCAAGATGTCGCAGCTGGAAACACCATATATTTT.

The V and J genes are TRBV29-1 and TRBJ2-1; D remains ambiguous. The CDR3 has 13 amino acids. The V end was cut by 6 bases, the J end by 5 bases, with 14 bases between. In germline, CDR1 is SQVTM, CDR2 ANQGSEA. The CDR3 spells CSVGTAVHNEQFF. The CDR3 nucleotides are TGCAGCGTAGGAACAGCCGTCCACAATGAGCAGTTCTTC.

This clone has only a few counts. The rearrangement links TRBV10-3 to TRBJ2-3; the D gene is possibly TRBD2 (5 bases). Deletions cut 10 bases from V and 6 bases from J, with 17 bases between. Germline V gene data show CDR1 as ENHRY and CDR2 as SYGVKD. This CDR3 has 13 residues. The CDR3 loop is CATGDRLGDTQYF. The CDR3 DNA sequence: TGTGCCACCGGGGATCGTTTGGGCGATACGCAGTATTTT.

The CDR3 protein is CSARSSGTQYF. CDR3 nucleotide sequence: TGCAGTGCTAGGTCTAGCGGTACGCAGTATTTT. The genes are TRBV20-1 and TRBJ2-3, with TRBD2 matching 7 bases. The V gene end was trimmed by 3 bases and the J gene end by 8 bases; junction bases not matched to a gene: 2. CDR1 is DFQATT, CDR2 SNEGSKA, per germline (reference sequence). CDR3 length: 11 residues.

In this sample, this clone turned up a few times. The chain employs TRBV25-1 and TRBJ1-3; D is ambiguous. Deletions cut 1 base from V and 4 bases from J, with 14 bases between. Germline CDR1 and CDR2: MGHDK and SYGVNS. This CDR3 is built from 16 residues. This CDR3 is CASSEWRRVKGNTIYF. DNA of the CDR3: TGTGCCAGCAGTGAATGGCGGAGGGTAAAGGGAAACACCATATATTTT.

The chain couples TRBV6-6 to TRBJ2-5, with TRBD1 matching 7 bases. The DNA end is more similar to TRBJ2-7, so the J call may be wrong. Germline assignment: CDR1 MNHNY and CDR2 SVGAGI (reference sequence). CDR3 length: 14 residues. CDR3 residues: CASRRSGQTYEQYF. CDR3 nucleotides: TGTGCCAGCAGGCGGTCGGGACAGACTTACGAGCAGTACTTC.

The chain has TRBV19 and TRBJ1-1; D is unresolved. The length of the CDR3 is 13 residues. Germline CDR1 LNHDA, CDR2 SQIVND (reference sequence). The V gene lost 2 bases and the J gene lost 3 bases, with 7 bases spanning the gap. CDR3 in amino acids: CASSITDYTEAFF. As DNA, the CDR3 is TGTGCCAGTAGTATAACGGACTACACTGAAGCTTTCTTT.

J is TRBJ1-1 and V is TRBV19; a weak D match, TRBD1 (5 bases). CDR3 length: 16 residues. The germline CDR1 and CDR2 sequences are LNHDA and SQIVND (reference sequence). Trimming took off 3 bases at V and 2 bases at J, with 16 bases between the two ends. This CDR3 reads CASSIVTFGGNTEAFF. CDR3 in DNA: TGTGCCAGTAGTATCGTTACTTTCGGGGGAAACACTGAAGCTTTCTTT.